This paragraph reports one TCR beta chain. Antigen specificity is unknown. Treatment meaning: approximately 18 received Ad26.COV2.S at low or high dose, single or two shots; roughly 5 received placebo; per-sample allocation not given. Samples were taken on day 63 after the first vaccine or placebo injection. The data were taken from a study of Ad26.COV2.S vaccination and SARS-CoV-2 variants. Study findings and constraints: Responses of spike-specific T cells (both CD8+ and CD4+) reportedly showed substantial breadth after vaccination.

This CDR3 spans 15 amino acids. V was clipped by 4 bases and J by 0 bases, with 13 bases between them. Germline V gene lookup returns CDR1 MGHRA and CDR2 YSYEKL. Only in-frame clones appear in the TCRdb table, and some are missing; sequencing was by immunoSEQ multiplex PCR. The sample includes 400,000 to 500,000 clones, around nine tenths of them seen just once. J is TRBJ2-7 and V is TRBV4-1, with unresolved D. This clonotype was obtained from a person between 18 and 60 years old who received the Ad26.COV2.S COVID-19 vaccine or a placebo. The sequencing used peripheral blood, collected in a trial of Ad26.COV2.S vaccine versus placebo. The CDR3 spells CASSPQVASSYEQYF. CDR3 coding DNA: TGCGCCAGCAGCCCCCAGGTTGCTAGCTCCTACGAGCAGTACTTC.